The 29 T cell receptor beta chains presented below share a single source sample, sequenced in a study of a mutant IDH1 vaccine in newly diagnosed glioma. Time point: week 47, end of study. Doses comprised 300 ug of mutant IDH1 20-mer peptide each, plus topical imiquimod. Only in-frame clones appear in the TCRdb table, and some are missing; sequencing was by immunoSEQ multiplex PCR. Of about 94,000 clones in the sample, roughly 91% were seen once. These receptors are not linked to any known antigen. The sequenced sample was PBMCs, obtained from a glioma patient whose treatment included an IDH1 peptide vaccine. These receptors were collected from a woman between 50 and 59 years old with glioma.

The rearrangement links TRBV27 to TRBJ1-5; D gene uncertain. The germline V gene has CDR1 MNHEY and CDR2 SMNVEV (reference sequence). The germline V and J ends were trimmed by 10 bases and 6 bases, with 4 bases remaining between them. CDR3 length: 9 residues. This CDR3 is CATFQPQHF. The CDR3 coding sequence is TGTGCCACCTTTCAGCCCCAGCATTTT.

The V gene is TRBV5-6, the J gene TRBJ2-1; the D is unclear. The CDR3 is 16 amino acids. Trimming took off 3 bases at V and 0 bases at J, with 13 bases between the two ends. Germline values: CDR1 SGHDT, CDR2 YYEEEE. CDR3 DNA: TGTGCCAGCAGCTCCCCGGTGTGGGGCTCCTACAATGAGCAGTTCTTC. Translation: CASSSPVWGSYNEQFF.

The chain joins TRBV7-8 to TRBJ2-1, with D maybe TRBD2 (6 bases). CDR1 is SGHVS, CDR2 FQNEAQ, per germline. Trimming left V 5 bases short and J 3 bases short, with 14 bases between. This CDR3 has 15 amino acids. CDR3 residues: CASSAIAGRYNEQFF. The CDR3 DNA sequence: TGTGCCAGCAGCGCTATTGCGGGACGCTACAATGAGCAGTTCTTC. Together with reference TRBV7-8 and TRBJ2-1, the CDR3 gives the full variable domain: GAGVSQSPRYKVAKRGQDVALRCDPISGHVSLFWYQQALGQGPEFLTYFQNEAQLDKSGLPSDRFFAERPEGSVSTLKIQRTQQEDSAVYLCASSAIAGRYNEQFFGPGTRLTVL.

Points on this clone: Mismatch with germline at one junction end may stem from a read error. The chain carries TRBV5-1 and TRBJ2-7; D unresolved. The CDR3 length is 11 residues. Germline V gene lookup returns CDR1 SGHRS and CDR2 YFSETQ. The CDR3 DNA reads TGTGCCAGCAGCCAAAACTACGAGCAGTACTTC. Translated, it gives CASSQNYEQYF.

The gene calls are TRBV6-5 and TRBJ1-1, with TRBD1 as a possible D gene (6 bases). Trimming removed 7 bases from V and 3 bases from J, with 18 bases in between. The germline CDR1 and CDR2 sequences are MNHEY and SVGAGI. The CDR3 covers 15 residues. CDR3 amino acids: CASTWSMGADTEAFF. CDR3 coding DNA: TGTGCCAGCACCTGGAGTATGGGGGCGGACACTGAAGCTTTCTTT.

The chain links TRBV6-1 to TRBJ2-1; 8 bases map to TRBD2. Germline V CDR1 and CDR2: MNHNS, SASEGT. This CDR3 has 15 amino acids. Trimming took 7 bases from V and 5 from J; bases not matched to a gene: 10. The DNA of the CDR3 is TGTGCCAGCATCTGGGCCAGCGGGAGCAACAATGAGCAGTTCTTC. It specifies CASIWASGSNNEQFF.

V usage is TRBV19 and J usage is TRBJ2-2, with 10 nucleotides matching TRBD2. The CDR3 consists of 17 residues. Germline V CDR1 and CDR2: LNHDA, SQIVND (reference sequence). Losses at the gene ends were 4 bases for V and 1 base for J; bases not matched to a gene: 6. CDR3 DNA sequence: TGTGCCAGTAGTACTGGGACTAGCGTATGGAACACCGGGGAGCTGTTTTTT. Its translation is CASSTGTSVWNTGELFF.

This chain uses TRBV7-9 with TRBJ1-4; D is uncertain. Germline CDR1 SEHNR, CDR2 FQNEAQ (reference sequence). Trimming left V 2 bases short and J 10 bases short, with 14 bases between. There are 14 residues in the CDR3. DNA for the CDR3: TGTGCCAGCAGCTTACGGCAGGCGGCGGCAAAACTGTTTTTT. Amino acid sequence: CASSLRQAAAKLFF.

The rearrangement links TRBV2 to TRBJ2-1; TRBD1 matches at 7 bases. CDR1 SNHLY and CDR2 FYNNEI come from the germline V gene. The CDR3 length is 15 residues. J was trimmed by 3 bases and V by 7 bases; bases with no gene match: 9. The CDR3 spells CASKDGPGGYNEQFF. Here the CDR3 DNA reads TGTGCCAGCAAGGACGGGCCAGGGGGCTACAATGAGCAGTTCTTC.

The chain is built from TRBV4-2 and TRBJ1-1, with D possibly being TRBD1 (5 bases). The CDR3 covers 15 residues. The V end was cut by 4 bases, the J end by 3 bases, with 15 bases between. Germline loops: CDR1 LGHNA, CDR2 YNFKEQ. The CDR3 DNA reads as TGTGCCAGCAGCCCCTTTATGGGGGTTTACACTGAAGCTTTCTTT. As protein: CASSPFMGVYTEAFF.

J is TRBJ2-5 and V is TRBV5-1; 15 bases match TRBD2. V was clipped by 4 bases and J by 5 bases; unmatched bases: 3. This CDR3 spans 15 amino acids. In germline, CDR1 is SGHRS, CDR2 YFSETQ. The CDR3 nucleotides read TGCGCCAGCAGCCCGGGACTAGCGGGAGGCGAGACCCAGTACTTC. Encoded protein: CASSPGLAGGETQYF.

This clone showed up many times. This same CDR3 is encoded by further DNA sequences in the sample. The CDR3 coding sequence is TGTGCCAGCAGTTTTGGATTAGCGGCTGAAGCTTTCTTT. Its translation: CASSFGLAAEAFF. This sequence joins TRBV27 and TRBJ1-1; D not resolved. Germline V gene data show CDR1 as MNHEY and CDR2 as SMNVEV (reference sequence). CDR3 length equals 13 residues. The ends were cut back, 3 bases at V and 6 bases at J, with 11 bases in the middle.

This chain links TRBV10-3 with TRBJ1-5; 7 nucleotides agree with TRBD1. V shed 3 bases and J 10 bases; nucleotides not matched to a gene: 9. There are 14 residues in the CDR3. Germline V CDR1 and CDR2: ENHRY, SYGVKD. The CDR3 DNA reads as TGTGCCATCAGTGACAGGGACAGCCCCTCTCCCCAGCATTTT. Its protein product is CAISDRDSPSPQHF.

Worth noting for this clone: Other DNA sequences in this sample translate to the same CDR3. The chain combines TRBV28 with TRBJ2-7, with unresolved D. The CDR3 extends over 13 amino acids. The germline gives CDR1 MDHEN, CDR2 SYDVKM. V lost 4 bases and J 0 bases, leaving 7 bases between the germline ends. CDR3 in DNA: TGTGCCAGCAGTTCGGGTAGCTCCTACGAGCAGTACTTC. Protein: CASSSGSSYEQYF.

V is TRBV7-9 and J is TRBJ1-4; the D gene is possibly TRBD1 (5 bases). Germline V lookup: CDR1 SEHNR, CDR2 FQNEAQ (reference sequence). This CDR3 contains 15 residues. Trimming removed 3 bases from V and 5 bases from J, with 13 bases in between. Here the CDR3 DNA reads TGTGCCAGCAGCTTTGCGGGGACGGAAAATGAAAAACTGTTTTTT. Protein: CASSFAGTENEKLFF.

The chain couples TRBV12-5 to TRBJ2-3; D may be TRBD1 (5 bases). The V gene's germline CDR1 is LGHNT and CDR2 FRNRAP. The CDR3 has 15 amino acids. The V and J ends lost 4 bases and 1 base respectively, with 12 bases between them. CDR3 bases: TGTGCTAGTGGTTCAGGGTTTGGGGGCACAGATACGCAGTATTTT. This translates into CASGSGFGGTDTQYF.

The V and J genes are TRBV6-5 and TRBJ2-2; D unresolved. CDR1 and CDR2 (germline): MNHEY, SVGAGI. CDR3 size: 12 residues. CDR3 nucleotides: TGTGCTAGTGGGTCGAACACCGGGGAGCTGTTTTTT. This translates into CASGSNTGELFF.

The V call is TRBV6-1, the J call TRBJ2-1; weak D call: TRBD2 (6 bases). The germline V gene has CDR1 MNHNS and CDR2 SASEGT. This CDR3 comprises 14 residues. The V end was cut by 4 bases, the J end by 3 bases, with 10 bases between. In DNA form, the CDR3 reads TGTGCCAGCAGTGGGCTAGCGTACTACAATGAGCAGTTCTTC. This translates into CASSGLAYYNEQFF.

This chain links TRBV10-3 with TRBJ1-2, with TRBD1 matching 9 bases. Germline loops: CDR1 ENHRY, CDR2 SYGVKD. This CDR3 is 17 amino acids long. Trimming cost V 1 base and J 4 bases; bases outside gene matches: 10. The CDR3 DNA follows: TGTGCCATCAGTGAGTACCCAACAGGGGGCTCTGGCTATGGCTACACCTTC. Translation: CAISEYPTGGSGYGYTF.

The chain couples TRBV28 to TRBJ2-7; 9 bases line up with TRBD1. CDR3 length equals 16 residues. With 8 bases clipped from V and 2 bases from J, the junction kept 13 bases outside the gene matches. CDR1 is MDHEN, CDR2 SYDVKM, per germline. The CDR3 nucleotides read TGTGCCAGCCGCACCCCCCCGGGACAGGGTCCCTACGAGCAGTACTTC. It encodes CASRTPPGQGPYEQYF.

This chain links TRBV18 with TRBJ1-5; tentative D call: TRBD1 (6 bases). This CDR3 has 13 amino acids. Germline CDR1 and CDR2: KGHSH and LQKENI. Trimming took 5 bases from V and 7 from J, leaving 12 bases between them. DNA for the CDR3: TGTGCCAGCTCAACGGCTCAGGGGCAGCCCCAGCATTTT. It codes for CASSTAQGQPQHF.

The genes are TRBV2 and TRBJ2-3; D is unclear. V was clipped by 3 bases and J by 14 bases, with 15 bases between them. From germline, CDR1 is SNHLY and CDR2 FYNNEI. CDR3 length equals 12 residues. The CDR3 loop reads CASSEFLVVPYF. The CDR3 DNA is TGTGCCAGCAGTGAGTTTCTAGTCGTTCCGTATTTT. The full variable domain, rest sourced from reference TRBV2 and TRBJ2-3, is EPEVTQTPSHQVTQMGQEVILRCVPISNHLYFYWYRQILGQKVEFLVSFYNNEISEKSEIFDDQFSVERPDGSNFTLKIRSTKLEDSAMYFCASSEFLVVPYFGPGTRLTVL.

The sample holds one count of this clone. The chain combines TRBV10-1 with TRBJ2-7; the match to TRBD2 covers 7 bases. Germline CDR1 WNHNN, CDR2 SYGVQD (reference sequence). The CDR3 contains 14 residues. The V gene end was trimmed by 9 bases and the J gene end by 6 bases; junction bases not matched to a gene: 14. The CDR3 sequence is CARPMRGGRVEQYF. Here the CDR3 DNA reads TGCGCCAGGCCCATGAGGGGTGGGAGGGTCGAGCAGTACTTC.

This chain connects TRBV6-5 to TRBJ2-6; unclear D gene. The CDR3 length is 12 residues. Germline V gene lookup returns CDR1 MNHEY and CDR2 SVGAGI. Trimming took off 11 bases at V and 0 bases at J, with 5 bases between the two ends. The DNA for the CDR3 is TGTGCCGGCGGCTCTGGGGCCAACGTCCTGACTTTC. This sequence encodes CAGGSGANVLTF.

This chain joins TRBV13 and TRBJ2-3, with 7 bases identical to TRBD2. Germline-derived CDR1 and CDR2 are PRHDT and FYEKMQ (reference sequence). V was pared by 2 bases and J by 1 base, with 9 bases of the junction left unmatched. The CDR3 sequence is 17 residues long. CDR3 in amino acids: CASSLSLGGIGTDTQYF. For the CDR3, the DNA is TGTGCCAGCAGCTTATCTCTGGGAGGGATTGGCACAGATACGCAGTATTTT.

The J gene is TRBJ2-1, the V gene TRBV5-5; TRBD1 might be the D (6 bases). The CDR3 loop spans 15 amino acids. Germline CDR1 SGHKS, CDR2 YYEKEE (reference sequence). V shed 1 base and J shed 6 bases, with 14 bases lying between them. Here the CDR3 reads CASSLNRVVVNEQFF. CDR3 in DNA: TGTGCCAGCAGCTTGAACAGGGTGGTGGTCAATGAGCAGTTCTTC.

This clone was counted a single time. The chain joins TRBV7-8 to TRBJ2-7, with D hard to call. Germline assignment: CDR1 SGHVS and CDR2 FQNEAQ. This CDR3 has 13 amino acids. V was cut by 5 bases and J by 0 bases, with 8 bases left in between. CDR3 coding DNA: TGTGCCAGCAGCACCCGGTACTCCTACGAGCAGTACTTC. This encodes CASSTRYSYEQYF.

The chain combines TRBV6-1 with TRBJ1-2, with D unresolved. The CDR3 length is 13 residues. V gave up 7 bases and J gave up 7 bases, with 16 bases separating them. Germline V gene lookup returns CDR1 MNHNS and CDR2 SASEGT. The CDR3 DNA reads as TGTGCCAGCACCCTGGACGTTTCAAGTGGCTACACCTTC. This gives the protein CASTLDVSSGYTF.

The CDR3 sequence is CASSQDRQGAYEQYF. In nucleotides, the CDR3 is TGCGCCAGCAGCCAAGATCGGCAGGGGGCTTACGAGCAGTACTTC. The J gene is TRBJ2-7, the V gene TRBV4-1; 8 bases line up with TRBD1. CDR1 is MGHRA and CDR2 is YSYEKL in the germline V gene. V gave up 0 bases and J gave up 4 bases; unmatched junction bases: 5. The length of the CDR3 is 15 residues.